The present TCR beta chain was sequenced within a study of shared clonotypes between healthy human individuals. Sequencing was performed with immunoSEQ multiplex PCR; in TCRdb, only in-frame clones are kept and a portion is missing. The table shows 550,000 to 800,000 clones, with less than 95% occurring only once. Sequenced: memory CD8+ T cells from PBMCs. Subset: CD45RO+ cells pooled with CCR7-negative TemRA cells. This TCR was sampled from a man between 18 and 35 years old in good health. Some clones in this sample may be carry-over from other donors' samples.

As DNA, the CDR3 is TGTGCCAGCAGTTCTCGGGGGAACACTGAAGCTTTCTTT. Translation: CASSSRGNTEAFF. The rearrangement links TRBV5-4 to TRBJ1-1; D is uncertain. The CDR3 totals 13 residues. V was cut by 5 bases and J by 1 base, with 9 bases left in between. Per germline, CDR1 SGHNT and CDR2 YYREEE (reference sequence).